The 27 T cell receptor beta chains below were found in one sample sequenced in a study of T-cell reconstitution after alpha-beta-depleted transplantation in children. Unique molecular identifiers were used in preparing the TCRbeta library. TCRdb used MiXCR to reprocess the PCR reads, holding one entry per CDR3 protein. The sample comprises about 500,000 distinct CDR3 sequences, about 30% of which are singletons, and 2% to 2.5% rests with the top ten. Sample: PBMCs from the stem cell graft donor, taken from the stem cell graft. The receptor set was obtained from a human donor who donated a stem cell graft to a child with aplastic anemia.

This clonotype was observed a handful of times. The chain is built from TRBV7-2 and TRBJ2-1, with D uncertain. The V gene lost 1 base and the J gene lost 10 bases, with 11 bases spanning the gap. Germline CDR1 and CDR2: SGHTA and FQGNSA. The CDR3 consists of 13 residues. The CDR3 DNA sequence: TGTGCCAGCAGCTTAGGGCTGCCCCTCGAGCAGTTCTTC. It is translated as CASSLGLPLEQFF.

In this sample, this clonotype turned up many times. The chain employs TRBV29-1 and TRBJ2-7; a possible D gene is TRBD1 (6 bases). The CDR3 loop spans 14 amino acids. Trimming left V 7 bases short and J 6 bases short, with 22 bases between. Germline assignment: CDR1 SQVTM and CDR2 ANQGSEA. The CDR3 nucleotides read TGCAGCGCCGGCGGACAGTTGGGTTCAGGCGAGCAGTACTTC. Amino acids: CSAGGQLGSGEQYF.

The CDR3 bases are TGTGCCAGCAGTTTTCTAGGCAGCGGGAACACTGAAGCTTTCTTT. Translation gives CASSFLGSGNTEAFF. This chain connects TRBV27 to TRBJ1-1; D not resolved. The CDR3 is 15 residues long. Germline V gives CDR1 MNHEY, CDR2 SMNVEV (reference sequence). Trimming took 3 bases from V and 1 from J, leaving 12 bases between them.

The CDR3 loop reads CASTLQNGNSPLHF. As DNA, the CDR3 is TGTGCCAGCACCCTCCAAAATGGCAATTCACCCCTCCACTTT. The chain uses TRBV28 and TRBJ1-6; D is ambiguous. CDR1 MDHEN and CDR2 SYDVKM come from the germline V gene. The CDR3 has 14 residues. Trimming stripped 7 bases from V and 7 bases from J, with 14 bases between.

There are a few counts of this clonotype. The J gene is TRBJ2-3, the V gene TRBV5-6, with D unclear. Germline-derived CDR1 and CDR2 are SGHDT and YYEEEE. The CDR3 runs to 17 residues. The V end was cut by 4 bases, the J end by 7 bases, with 25 bases between. The CDR3 region has the DNA TGTGCCAGCAGCCTCAAAGTAAGGCGAGACCCAAGGAATACGCAGTATTTT. Translation: CASSLKVRRDPRNTQYF.

This clonotype was detected only a few times. J is TRBJ2-2 and V is TRBV18; no reliable D call. V was trimmed by 2 bases and J by 1 base, leaving 11 bases between them. Germline CDR1 is KGHSH and CDR2 is LQKENI. This CDR3 is 16 amino acids long. The CDR3 DNA reads as TGTGCCAGCTCACCAGACGGGCTACAGAACACCGGGGAGCTGTTTTTT. Translating it yields CASSPDGLQNTGELFF.

This clonotype was picked up a small number of times. The chain carries TRBV7-2 and TRBJ1-2; a weak D match, TRBD1 (6 bases). CDR3 length equals 15 residues. Germline V lookup: CDR1 SGHTA, CDR2 FQGNSA. V was cut by 5 bases and J by 3 bases, with 16 bases left in between. DNA of the CDR3: TGTGCCAGCAGCCCCCTAGGGGGTTCACACTATGGCTACACCTTC. Translated, it gives CASSPLGGSHYGYTF.

This clonotype showed up just a few times. This sequence joins TRBV6-1 and TRBJ2-1; TRBD2 agrees at 9 bases. The J segment lost 3 bases and the V segment lost 8 bases, leaving 5 bases of the junction unmatched. The CDR3 spans 14 residues. Germline CDR1 is MNHNS and CDR2 is SASEGT. CDR3 sequence (DNA): TGTGCCAGCTGTGTTAGCGGGAGCTACAATGAGCAGTTCTTC. This gives the protein CASCVSGSYNEQFF.

The V and J genes are TRBV12-3 or TRBV12-4 and TRBJ2-5; 9 bases are a match to TRBD2. V gave up 6 bases and J gave up 2 bases; unmatched junction bases: 7. The CDR3 extends over 15 amino acids. The DNA of the CDR3 is TGTGCCAGCAGCCTAGCGGGATGGAGGCAAGAGACCCAGTACTTC. It yields the protein CASSLAGWRQETQYF.

V and J are TRBV10-3 and TRBJ2-1; 9 bases line up with TRBD2. The CDR3 contains 14 residues. Losses at the gene ends were 4 bases for V and 7 bases for J; bases not matched to a gene: 5. The germline V gene encodes CDR1 ENHRY and CDR2 SYGVKD. Written as DNA, the CDR3 is TGTGCCATCAGTGGACTAGCGGAAGGGAATGAGCAGTTCTTC. Its translation: CAISGLAEGNEQFF.

The chain has TRBV4-3 and TRBJ2-1; D might be TRBD2 (6 bases). V gave up 0 bases and J gave up 5 bases, with 20 bases separating them. Germline V gene lookup returns CDR1 LGHNA and CDR2 YSLEER. This CDR3 comprises 18 residues. CDR3 residues: CASSQEGGKSWHDNEQFF. CDR3 in DNA: TGCGCCAGCAGCCAAGAAGGCGGGAAGTCTTGGCATGACAATGAGCAGTTCTTC.

The CDR3 spells CASSLLGVAKNIQYF. CDR3 nucleotides: TGTGCCAGCAGTTTATTGGGGGTAGCCAAAAACATTCAGTACTTC. V usage is TRBV27 and J usage is TRBJ2-4, with D tentatively TRBD1 or TRBD2 (5 bases each). The CDR3 covers 15 residues. CDR1 and CDR2 from the germline V gene are MNHEY and SMNVEV (reference sequence). V lost 1 base to trimming and J lost 0 bases, with 7 bases between them.

The rearrangement uses TRBV12-3 or TRBV12-4 and TRBJ2-7; D not certain. Trimming took off 2 bases at V and 2 bases at J, with 10 bases between the two ends. CDR3 size: 14 residues. The CDR3 bases are TGTGCCAGCAGTTTAATGGCGTCAACCTACGAGCAGTACTTC. Protein product: CASSLMASTYEQYF.

The chain carries TRBV29-1 and TRBJ2-7; the D is unclear. The CDR3 contains 13 residues. Trimming cost V 6 bases and J 2 bases, with 14 bases left between them. From germline, CDR1 is SQVTM and CDR2 ANQGSEA. The CDR3 protein is CSVDGPGPYEQYF. CDR3 in DNA: TGCAGCGTCGACGGGCCCGGACCCTACGAGCAGTACTTC.

This clonotype has more than one count but fewer than ten. The chain employs TRBV6-5 and TRBJ1-2; 9 positions match TRBD1. From germline, CDR1 is MNHEY and CDR2 SVGAGI. Trimming took 4 bases from V and 4 from J; bases not matched to a gene: 7. This CDR3 contains 15 residues. The CDR3: CASSSTGGWGYGYTF. DNA of the CDR3: TGTGCCAGCAGTTCTACAGGGGGCTGGGGCTATGGCTACACCTTC.

This clonotype turned up a few times. This sequence joins TRBV6-5 and TRBJ1-1; D is perhaps TRBD1 (5 bases). The CDR3 consists of 13 residues. Per the germline V gene, CDR1 is MNHEY and CDR2 is SVGAGI. V was cut by 3 bases and J by 4 bases, with 9 bases left in between. The CDR3 loop reads CASSYQGITEAFF. The CDR3 nucleotides read TGTGCCAGCAGTTATCAGGGAATCACTGAAGCTTTCTTT.

Only a few counts were recorded for this clonotype. This sequence joins TRBV7-9 and TRBJ2-5; D gene unclear. V was clipped by 4 bases and J by 2 bases, with 5 bases between them. The length of the CDR3 is 12 residues. Germline V CDR1 and CDR2: SEHNR, FQNEAQ (reference sequence). CDR3 nucleotides: TGTGCCAGCAGCTCATTGCAAGAGACCCAGTACTTC. Protein product: CASSSLQETQYF.

The V call is TRBV12-3 or TRBV12-4, the J call TRBJ1-4; TRBD1 matches at 10 bases. With V trimmed by 2 bases and J by 3 bases, 6 bases remained unmatched. CDR3 size: 17 residues. In nucleotides, the CDR3 is TGTGCCAGCAGTTTAATCGGGACAGGGGTTCCTAATGAAAAACTGTTTTTT. Its protein product is CASSLIGTGVPNEKLFF.

With respect to this clonotype: At one end the junction does not follow the germline gene, possibly because of a read error. This sequence joins TRBV12-3 or TRBV12-4 and TRBJ2-7, with 12 nucleotides matching TRBD2. CDR3 length: 16 amino acids. CDR3 in DNA: TGTGCCAGCAGTCCCCTGACTAGCGGGAGCTCCCACGAGCAGTACTTC. Encoded protein: CASSPLTSGSSHEQYF.

The CDR3 DNA sequence: TGTGCCAGCAGCTTTTCGGATCCGCAGTATTTT. It codes for CASSFSDPQYF. The chain couples TRBV7-9 to TRBJ2-3; D gene unclear. The CDR3 is 11 amino acids. Looked up from germline, CDR1 is SEHNR and CDR2 is FQNEAQ (reference sequence). Trimming shortened V by 3 bases and J by 10 bases, and 8 bases separated the two germline ends.

This clonotype was seen a handful of times. The chain employs TRBV7-8 and TRBJ1-1, with 9 bases fitting TRBD1. This CDR3 region has 15 residues. Germline V gene data show CDR1 as SGHVS and CDR2 as FQNEAQ. V lost 5 bases, J lost 8 bases, and 12 bases stayed unmatched. The CDR3 bases are TGTGCCAGCAGCCAGTTAGAACAGGGGGCCCCGGAAGCTTTCTTT. Its protein product is CASSQLEQGAPEAFF.

The CDR3 region is CTSSHAPGRDTQYF. The CDR3 bases are TGCACCAGCAGCCACGCCCCCGGGCGTGATACGCAGTATTTT. The chain uses TRBV1 and TRBJ2-3; the tabulated D call, TRBD1, remains unverified against the DNA. TRBV1 is an annotated pseudogene. This CDR3 has 14 residues.

The table lists this clonotype with a few counts. The chain employs TRBV4-3 and TRBJ2-7; 11 bases match TRBD2. V shed 0 bases, J shed 2 bases, and the junction held 3 bases outside the gene matches. CDR3 size: 16 residues. CDR1 and CDR2 from the germline V gene are LGHNA and YSLEER. This chain's CDR3 is CASSQDGLAGAYEQYF. The CDR3 nucleotides read TGCGCCAGCAGCCAAGACGGACTAGCGGGCGCCTACGAGCAGTACTTC.

This clonotype has just a few counts. V is TRBV12-3 or TRBV12-4 and J is TRBJ2-3, with 14 bases fitting TRBD2. The V gene end was trimmed by 3 bases and the J gene end by 1 base; junction bases not matched to a gene: 6. The CDR3 has 18 amino acids. CDR3 sequence: CASSFRRLAGGGTDTQYF. CDR3 DNA sequence: TGTGCCAGCAGTTTCCGCCGACTAGCGGGAGGGGGCACAGATACGCAGTATTTT.

The V gene is TRBV30, the J gene TRBJ2-2; no reliable D call. Germline CDR1 is GTSNPN and CDR2 is SVGIG (reference sequence). V was clipped by 5 bases and J by 1 base, with 5 bases between them. The CDR3 covers 12 residues. CDR3 residues: CAWGWNTGELFF. The CDR3 DNA follows: TGTGCCTGGGGTTGGAACACCGGGGAGCTGTTTTTT.

V gene TRBV4-3 combines with J gene TRBJ2-5, with TRBD2 matching over 9 bases. Per germline, CDR1 LGHNA and CDR2 YSLEER. V shed 0 bases and J 4 bases; nucleotides not matched to a gene: 0. The CDR3 is made up of 14 amino acids. The CDR3 bases are TGCGCCAGCAGCCAAGATAGCGGGAGAGAGACCCAGTACTTC. Amino acid sequence: CASSQDSGRETQYF.

The chain has TRBV28 and TRBJ2-7; 7 bases match TRBD1. The CDR3 sequence is 13 residues long. Germline V gives CDR1 MDHEN, CDR2 SYDVKM. The junction had 4 bases not matched to a gene; V was cut back by 6 bases and J by 2 bases. The CDR3 DNA follows: TGTGCCAGCAGAACCGGGACAGCCTACGAGCAGTACTTC. This translates into CASRTGTAYEQYF.